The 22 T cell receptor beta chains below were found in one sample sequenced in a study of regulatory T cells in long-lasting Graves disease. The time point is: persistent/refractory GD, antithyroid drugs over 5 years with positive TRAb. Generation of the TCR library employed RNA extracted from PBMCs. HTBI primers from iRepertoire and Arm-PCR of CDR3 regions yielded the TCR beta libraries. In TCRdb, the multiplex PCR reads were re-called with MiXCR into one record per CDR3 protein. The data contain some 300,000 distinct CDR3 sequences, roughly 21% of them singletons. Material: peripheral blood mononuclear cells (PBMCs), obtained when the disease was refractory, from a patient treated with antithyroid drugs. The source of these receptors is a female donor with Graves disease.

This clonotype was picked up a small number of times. CDR3 sequence reads: CASSPDSEEQYF. DNA of the CDR3: TGTGCCAGCAGTCCGGACTCTGAGGAGCAGTACTTC. The V call is TRBV7-9, the J call TRBJ2-7; tentative D call: TRBD2 (5 bases). This CDR3 contains 12 residues. Germline CDR1 is SEHNR and CDR2 is FQNEAQ (reference sequence). V was trimmed by 6 bases and J by 7 bases, leaving 13 bases between them. Together with reference TRBV7-9 and TRBJ2-7, the CDR3 gives the full variable domain: DTGVSQNPRHKITKRGQNVTFRCDPISEHNRLYWYRQTLGQGPEFLTYFQNEAQLEKSRLLSDRFSAERPKGSFSTLEIQRTEQGDSAMYLCASSPDSEEQYFGPGTRLTVT.

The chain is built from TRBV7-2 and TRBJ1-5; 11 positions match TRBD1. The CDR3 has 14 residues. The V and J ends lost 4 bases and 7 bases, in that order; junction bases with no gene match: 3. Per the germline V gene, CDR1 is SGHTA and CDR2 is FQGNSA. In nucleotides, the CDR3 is TGTGCCAGCAGCTGGGGACAGGGGGGCCAGCCCCAGCATTTT. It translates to CASSWGQGGQPQHF.

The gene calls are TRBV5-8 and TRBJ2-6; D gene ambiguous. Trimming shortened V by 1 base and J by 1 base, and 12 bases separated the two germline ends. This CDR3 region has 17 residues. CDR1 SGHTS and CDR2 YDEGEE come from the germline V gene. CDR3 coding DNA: TGTGCCAGCAGCTTGCGTTTTGTCCTATCTGGGGCCAACGTCCTGACTTTC. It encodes CASSLRFVLSGANVLTF.

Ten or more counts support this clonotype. CDR3 nucleotides: TGTGCCAGCAGCTTGGAGGAAAATGAAAAACTGTTTTTT. This encodes CASSLEENEKLFF. V is TRBV7-2 and J is TRBJ1-4; unclear D gene. Per the germline V gene, CDR1 is SGHTA and CDR2 is FQGNSA. CDR3 length: 13 residues. Trimming pared 3 bases from V and 5 bases from J, leaving 7 bases between.

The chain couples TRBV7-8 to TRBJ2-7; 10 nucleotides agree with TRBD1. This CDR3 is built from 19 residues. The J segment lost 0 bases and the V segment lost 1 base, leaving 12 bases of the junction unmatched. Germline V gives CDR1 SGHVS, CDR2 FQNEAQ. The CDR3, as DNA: TGTGCCAGCAGCTTAGGGGGGAGGGGACAGGGGCCAAGCTCCTACGAGCAGTACTTC. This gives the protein CASSLGGRGQGPSSYEQYF.

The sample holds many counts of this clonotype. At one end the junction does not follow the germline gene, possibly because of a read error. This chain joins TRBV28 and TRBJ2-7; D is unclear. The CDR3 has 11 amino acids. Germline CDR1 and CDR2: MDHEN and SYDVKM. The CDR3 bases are TGTGCCACCGAAAGTCAAGGGAACTCCCACTTC. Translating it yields CATESQGNSHF.

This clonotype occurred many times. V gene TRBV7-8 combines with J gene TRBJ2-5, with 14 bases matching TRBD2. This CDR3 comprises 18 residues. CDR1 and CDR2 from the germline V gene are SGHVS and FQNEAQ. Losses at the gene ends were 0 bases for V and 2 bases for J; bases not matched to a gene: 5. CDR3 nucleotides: TGTGCCAGCAGCTTAGCGGGGACTAGCGGGAGCGTACAAGAGACCCAGTACTTC. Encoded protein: CASSLAGTSGSVQETQYF.

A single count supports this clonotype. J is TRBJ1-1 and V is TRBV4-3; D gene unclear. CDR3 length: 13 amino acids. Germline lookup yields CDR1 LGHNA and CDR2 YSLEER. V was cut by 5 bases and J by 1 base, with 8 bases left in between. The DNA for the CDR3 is TGCGCCAGCAGCTCAAATACGAACACTGAAGCTTTCTTT. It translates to CASSSNTNTEAFF.

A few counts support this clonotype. This CDR3 is CASRTLAGDSGANVLTF. The CDR3, as DNA: TGTGCCAGCAGAACCCTAGCGGGAGACTCTGGGGCCAACGTCCTGACTTTC. V usage is TRBV7-9 and J usage is TRBJ2-6; 10 bases line up with TRBD2. Looked up from germline, CDR1 is SEHNR and CDR2 is FQNEAQ (reference sequence). The CDR3 totals 17 residues. Losses at the gene ends were 6 bases for V and 0 bases for J; bases not matched to a gene: 5.

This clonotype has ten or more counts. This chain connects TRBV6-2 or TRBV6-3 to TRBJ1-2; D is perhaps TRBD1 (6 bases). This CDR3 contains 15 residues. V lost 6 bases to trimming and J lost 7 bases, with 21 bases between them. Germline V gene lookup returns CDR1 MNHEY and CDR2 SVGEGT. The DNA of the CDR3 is TGTGCCAGCAGACCTCAGGGGATACGGTTGGGTGGCTACACCTTC. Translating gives CASRPQGIRLGGYTF.

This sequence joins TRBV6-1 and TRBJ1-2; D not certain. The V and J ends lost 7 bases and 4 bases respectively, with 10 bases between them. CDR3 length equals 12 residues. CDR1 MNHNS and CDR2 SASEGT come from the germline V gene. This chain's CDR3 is CASNGRVYGYTF. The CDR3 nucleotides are TGTGCCAGCAACGGTCGGGTCTATGGCTACACCTTC.

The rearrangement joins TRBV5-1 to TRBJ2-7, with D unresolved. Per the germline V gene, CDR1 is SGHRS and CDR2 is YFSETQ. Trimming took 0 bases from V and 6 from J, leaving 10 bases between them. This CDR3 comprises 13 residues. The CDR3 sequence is CASSLAADGEQYF. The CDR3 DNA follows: TGCGCCAGCAGCTTGGCGGCAGACGGCGAGCAGTACTTC.

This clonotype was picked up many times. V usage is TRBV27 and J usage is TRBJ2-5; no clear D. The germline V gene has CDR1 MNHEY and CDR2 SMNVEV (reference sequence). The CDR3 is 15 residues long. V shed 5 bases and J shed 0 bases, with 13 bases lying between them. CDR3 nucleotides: TGTGCCAGCAGTCCAAACGACATGTACCAAGAGACCCAGTACTTC. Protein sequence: CASSPNDMYQETQYF.

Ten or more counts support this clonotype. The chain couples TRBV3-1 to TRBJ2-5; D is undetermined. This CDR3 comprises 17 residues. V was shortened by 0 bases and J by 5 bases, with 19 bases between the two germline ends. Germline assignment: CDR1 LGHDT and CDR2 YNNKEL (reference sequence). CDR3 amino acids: CASSQDLSKPVWETQYF. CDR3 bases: TGTGCCAGCAGCCAAGATCTCTCTAAACCCGTCTGGGAGACCCAGTACTTC.

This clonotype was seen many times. The CDR3 DNA is TGCAGCGTTGTGGGAACAGGGGTTCATGGCTACACCTTC. Translated, it gives CSVVGTGVHGYTF. The chain has TRBV29-1 and TRBJ1-2; 7 positions agree with TRBD1. This CDR3 spans 13 amino acids. From germline, CDR1 is SQVTM and CDR2 ANQGSEA. Trimming removed 4 bases from V and 6 bases from J; junction bases left unmatched: 8. Drawing the rest from reference TRBV29-1 and TRBJ1-2, the complete variable domain is SAVISQKPSRDICQRGTSLTIQCQVDSQVTMMFWYRQQPGQSLTLIATANQGSEATYESGFVIDKFPISRPNLTFSTLTVSNMSPEDSSIYLCSVVGTGVHGYTFGSGTRLTVV.

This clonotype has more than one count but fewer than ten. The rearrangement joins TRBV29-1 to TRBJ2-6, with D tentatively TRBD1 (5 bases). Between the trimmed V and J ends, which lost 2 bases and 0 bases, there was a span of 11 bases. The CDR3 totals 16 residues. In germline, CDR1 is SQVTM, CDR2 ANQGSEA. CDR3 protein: CSVELVGRSGANVLTF. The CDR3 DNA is TGCAGCGTTGAATTAGTGGGGCGCTCTGGGGCCAACGTCCTGACTTTC.

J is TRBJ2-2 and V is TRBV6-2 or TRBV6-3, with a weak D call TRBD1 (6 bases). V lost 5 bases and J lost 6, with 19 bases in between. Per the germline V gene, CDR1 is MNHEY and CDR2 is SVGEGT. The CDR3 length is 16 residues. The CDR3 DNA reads TGTGCCAGCAGTGGGGACACCTTGCCTTGGCCCGGGGAGCTGTTTTTT. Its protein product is CASSGDTLPWPGELFF.

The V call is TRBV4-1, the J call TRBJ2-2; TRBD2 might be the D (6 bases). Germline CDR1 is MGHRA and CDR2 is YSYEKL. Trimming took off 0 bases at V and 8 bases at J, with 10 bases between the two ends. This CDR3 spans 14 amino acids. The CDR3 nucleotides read TGCGCCAGCAGCCAAGAAGAGGGACTTGGGGAGCTGTTTTTT. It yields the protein CASSQEEGLGELFF.

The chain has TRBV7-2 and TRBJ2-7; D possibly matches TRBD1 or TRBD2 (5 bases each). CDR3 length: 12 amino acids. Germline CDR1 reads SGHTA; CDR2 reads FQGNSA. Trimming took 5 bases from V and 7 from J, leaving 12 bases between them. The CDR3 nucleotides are TGTGCCAGCAGCCGGGTGGGGGTGGAGCAGTACTTC. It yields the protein CASSRVGVEQYF.

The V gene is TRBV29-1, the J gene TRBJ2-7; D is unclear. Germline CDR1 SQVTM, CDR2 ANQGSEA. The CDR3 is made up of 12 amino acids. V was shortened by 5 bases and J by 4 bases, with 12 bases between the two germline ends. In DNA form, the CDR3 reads TGCAGCGTTAATATACAGCCATACGAGCAGTACTTC. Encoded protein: CSVNIQPYEQYF.

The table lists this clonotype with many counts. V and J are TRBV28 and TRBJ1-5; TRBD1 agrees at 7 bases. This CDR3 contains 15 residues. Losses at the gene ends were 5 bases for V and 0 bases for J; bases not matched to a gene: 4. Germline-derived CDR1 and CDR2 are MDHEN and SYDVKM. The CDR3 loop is CASSIRTGSNQPQHF. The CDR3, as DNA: TGTGCCAGCAGTATCCGGACAGGTAGCAATCAGCCCCAGCATTTT.

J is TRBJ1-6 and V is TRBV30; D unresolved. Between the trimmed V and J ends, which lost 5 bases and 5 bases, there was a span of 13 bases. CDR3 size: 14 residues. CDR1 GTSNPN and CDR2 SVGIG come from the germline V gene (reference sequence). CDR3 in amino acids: CAWSTGRNNSPLHF. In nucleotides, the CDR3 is TGTGCCTGGTCTACCGGGAGAAATAATTCACCCCTCCACTTT.